The TCR beta chain under discussion was sequenced for a study of blood T cell repertoires in COVID-19. Looking at the study overall: Sources were T cells, B-cell-depleted T cells, or PBMCs; the material itself was cDNA or gDNA.

Per the original data handling: Nucleated cell counts were estimated from reference gene primer amplification. Data came from immunoSEQ multiplex PCR; TCRdb stores just in-frame clones and leaves some out. V, J and clone size are taken as reported in that table, and D and trimming were inferred from the DNA itself. The data show roughly 330,000 clones, roughly 85% seen once. The V and J ends lost 6 bases and 5 bases respectively, with 14 bases between them. Germline V gives CDR1 ENHRY, CDR2 SYGVKD. This CDR3 comprises 13 residues. Clinical histories supplied by participants themselves formed the basis of cohort assignment. This clone was found once.

The receptor's source is a woman in her 30s who had recovered from COVID-19. The rearrangement joins TRBV10-3 to TRBJ2-7; D perhaps matches TRBD1 (7 bases). Sequencing used PBMCs or T cells enriched from blood (not recorded which). Here the CDR3 DNA reads TGTGCCATCAGGGGGGGACAGAAGGACGAGCAGTACTTC. Translating gives CAIRGGQKDEQYF.